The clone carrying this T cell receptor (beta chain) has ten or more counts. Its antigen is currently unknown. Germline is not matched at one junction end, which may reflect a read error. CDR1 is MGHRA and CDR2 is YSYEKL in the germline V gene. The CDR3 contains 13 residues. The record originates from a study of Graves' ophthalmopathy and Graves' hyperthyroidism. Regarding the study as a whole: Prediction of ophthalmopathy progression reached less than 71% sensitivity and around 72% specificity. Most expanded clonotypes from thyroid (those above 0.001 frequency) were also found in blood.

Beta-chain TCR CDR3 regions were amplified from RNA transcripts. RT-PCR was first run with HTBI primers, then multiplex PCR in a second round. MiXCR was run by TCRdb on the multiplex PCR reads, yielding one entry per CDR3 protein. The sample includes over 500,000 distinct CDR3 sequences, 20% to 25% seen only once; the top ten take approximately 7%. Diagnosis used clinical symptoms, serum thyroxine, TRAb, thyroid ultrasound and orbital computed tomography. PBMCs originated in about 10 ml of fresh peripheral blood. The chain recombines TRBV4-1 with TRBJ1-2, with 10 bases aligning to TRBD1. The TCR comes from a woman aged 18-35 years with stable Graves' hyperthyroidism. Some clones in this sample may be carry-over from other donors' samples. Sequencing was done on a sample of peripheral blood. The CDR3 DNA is TGCGCCAGCAGCCGACAGGGGGCAAGTGGCTACACATTC. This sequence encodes CASSRQGASGYTF.